This passage covers 15 T cell receptor beta chains from one sample sequenced in a study of blood T cell repertoires in COVID-19. Measured with immunoSEQ multiplex PCR; TCRdb has only the in-frame clones, and not every one. The sample shows 170,000 or so clones, about 90% of them seen only once. The sample was PBMCs or T cells enriched from blood (not recorded which). These receptors came from a woman in her fifties or sixties who had recovered from COVID-19.

The chain couples TRBV6-5 to TRBJ2-5, with a possible D match to TRBD1 (6 bases). CDR3 size: 15 residues. CDR1 is MNHEY, CDR2 SVGAGI, per germline. The germline V and J ends were trimmed by 0 bases and 6 bases, with 14 bases remaining between them. CDR3: CASSYSGTQPQTQYF. The DNA for the CDR3 is TGTGCCAGCAGTTACTCTGGGACACAACCACAGACCCAGTACTTC.

V and J are TRBV7-2 and TRBJ2-5; TRBD2 aligns across 12 bases. In germline, CDR1 is SGHTA, CDR2 FQGNSA. V was pared by 5 bases and J by 2 bases, with 12 bases of the junction left unmatched. The CDR3 runs 18 residues. The CDR3 DNA reads as TGTGCCAGCAGCCGTCCGGGACTAGCGGGCTCCATTCAAGAGACCCAGTACTTC. Its translation: CASSRPGLAGSIQETQYF.

This clone was picked up one time. The chain is built from TRBV6-1 and TRBJ1-1, with 8 nucleotides matching TRBD1. Germline lookup yields CDR1 MNHNS and CDR2 SASEGT. The CDR3 extends over 17 amino acids. The V and J ends lost 0 bases and 4 bases, in that order; junction bases with no gene match: 10. The CDR3 sequence is CASSEARLLTGGTEAFF. As DNA, the CDR3 is TGTGCCAGCAGTGAAGCGAGACTGCTTACAGGGGGCACTGAAGCTTTCTTT.

The V and J genes are TRBV14 and TRBJ1-1; TRBD1 is a possible D gene (5 bases). V shed 6 bases and J shed 7 bases, with 18 bases lying between them. This CDR3 region has 14 residues. Germline V gene sequence: CDR1 SGHDN, CDR2 FVKESK. CDR3 sequence reads: CASRGSVGADEAFF. DNA of the CDR3: TGTGCCAGCAGGGGGTCCGTAGGGGCTGATGAAGCTTTCTTT. Full variable domain (missing parts from reference TRBV14 and TRBJ1-1): EAGVTQFPSHSVIEKGQTVTLRCDPISGHDNLYWYRRVMGKEIKFLLHFVKESKQDESGMPNNRFLAERTGGTYSTLKVQPAELEDSGVYFCASRGSVGADEAFFGQGTRLTVV.

V is TRBV6-5 and J is TRBJ2-1, with TRBD2 identical over 8 bases. V lost 0 bases, J lost 8 bases, and 9 bases stayed unmatched. The CDR3 spans 16 residues. Germline V lookup: CDR1 MNHEY, CDR2 SVGAGI. CDR3 sequence reads: CASSYSSREAFYEQFF. CDR3 DNA sequence: TGTGCCAGCAGTTACTCATCGCGGGAGGCTTTCTATGAGCAGTTCTTC.

The J gene is TRBJ1-3, the V gene TRBV5-6, with 11 bases aligning to TRBD1. The germline CDR1 and CDR2 sequences are SGHDT and YYEEEE. The CDR3 sequence is 16 residues long. Germline trimming cut 3 bases from V and 3 bases from J; bases unmatched to any gene: 5. The CDR3 is CASSYRTGGYGNTIYF. CDR3 DNA sequence: TGTGCCAGCAGCTACCGGACAGGGGGCTATGGAAACACCATATATTTT.

The chain links TRBV19 to TRBJ1-5, with 11 nucleotides matching TRBD1. V trimming: 6 bases; J trimming: 2 bases; junction bases outside the gene matches: 6. The CDR3 is 16 residues long. Germline CDR1 is LNHDA and CDR2 is SQIVND (reference sequence). The CDR3 DNA reads TGTGCCAGTAGCCCGGACAGGGGGCGAGGCAATCAGCCCCAGCATTTT. It encodes CASSPDRGRGNQPQHF.

This clone was counted only a few times. The chain is built from TRBV5-1 and TRBJ2-7; weak D call: TRBD1 (7 bases). Germline V gene sequence: CDR1 SGHRS, CDR2 YFSETQ. The CDR3 extends over 15 amino acids. V lost 0 bases and J lost 4, with 14 bases in between. DNA of the CDR3: TGCGCCAGCAGCTTGGTACAGGGGACTGTTTACGAGCAGTACTTC. Translation gives CASSLVQGTVYEQYF.

The gene calls are TRBV9 and TRBJ2-7; TRBD2 matches 9 bases. CDR3 length: 15 residues. Germline values: CDR1 SGDLS, CDR2 YYNGEE. The junction had 1 base not matched to a gene; V was cut back by 0 bases and J by 0 bases. In nucleotides, the CDR3 is TGTGCCAGCAGCGTAGGGGGACTAGCCTCCTACGAGCAGTACTTC. Its protein is CASSVGGLASYEQYF.

The rearrangement joins TRBV25-1 to TRBJ1-2; D not resolved. Trimming shortened V by 3 bases and J by 4 bases, and 18 bases separated the two germline ends. The CDR3 has 16 residues. Germline loops: CDR1 MGHDK, CDR2 SYGVNS. The CDR3 bases are TGTGCCAGCAGTGATCCGGGAGCCATTGTGGGCTATGGCTACACCTTC. Its translation: CASSDPGAIVGYGYTF.

The chain employs TRBV27 and TRBJ2-5; unclear D gene. Trimming stripped 0 bases from V and 0 bases from J, with 11 bases between. The CDR3 length is 16 residues. CDR1 and CDR2 from the germline V gene are MNHEY and SMNVEV (reference sequence). CDR3 sequence reads: CASSLSHPTYQETQYF. In DNA, the CDR3 is TGTGCCAGCAGTTTATCTCATCCTACGTACCAAGAGACCCAGTACTTC.

The chain uses TRBV5-8 and TRBJ2-1; TRBD2 matches at 11 bases. Germline V lookup: CDR1 SGHTS, CDR2 YDEGEE. Trimming removed 4 bases from V and 5 bases from J; junction bases left unmatched: 2. This CDR3 is built from 14 residues. The CDR3 sequence: CASSPGLADNEQFF. CDR3 DNA sequence: TGTGCCAGCAGCCCGGGACTAGCGGACAATGAGCAGTTCTTC.

J is TRBJ1-4 and V is TRBV5-1; D call uncertain. The CDR3 is made up of 17 amino acids. Trimming stripped 1 base from V and 0 bases from J, with 13 bases between. Germline loops: CDR1 SGHRS, CDR2 YFSETQ. The CDR3 DNA sequence: TGCGCCAGCAGCTTGAGGGCGCGGGTGACAACTAATGAAAAACTGTTTTTT. This sequence encodes CASSLRARVTTNEKLFF.

The genes are TRBV6-5 and TRBJ1-1; D might be TRBD1 (5 bases). The length of the CDR3 is 13 residues. The V end lost 8 bases, the J end lost 0 bases, and 10 bases lay between the germline ends. CDR1 MNHEY and CDR2 SVGAGI come from the germline V gene. This chain's CDR3 is CASRSTVNTEAFF. For the CDR3, the DNA is TGTGCCAGCCGGTCGACAGTGAACACTGAAGCTTTCTTT.

V and J are TRBV6-5 and TRBJ2-7, with TRBD2 matching over 8 bases. This CDR3 contains 13 residues. The V gene end was trimmed by 10 bases and the J gene end by 4 bases; junction bases not matched to a gene: 9. The germline V gene has CDR1 MNHEY and CDR2 SVGAGI. The CDR3 here is CATQRGGEYEQYF. The CDR3 nucleotides read TGTGCCACCCAACGGGGGGGGGAATACGAGCAGTACTTC.